The clone carrying this TCR beta chain was seen repeatedly, ten times or more. Antigen: not known. The data are from a study of read filtering for tumor transcriptome and immune sequencing. Study-wide background: R-ISS stage counts were about eight for I, about 17 for II, roughly seven for III. RNA-seq yielded only about 75 to 1,400 TCR reads, IR-seq about 4.05 to 11 million. DNase treatment preceded whole-transcriptome library preparation. General study results and limits: Around 82% of IR-seq clonotypes had a single read, yet these held about 3.6% of reads.

From about 0.4 ug of RNA, a library with molecular barcoded alpha/delta and beta/gamma adaptors was made. TCRdb redid the calling of the reads with MiXCR, one entry per CDR3 protein. The table includes about 39,000 distinct CDR3 sequences, over 11% detected once. This CDR3 is 16 amino acids long. Germline assignment: CDR1 SGHTA and CDR2 FQGNSA. V shed 2 bases and J shed 6 bases, with 17 bases lying between them. Sequencing was done on a sample of a population of CD138-negative cells sorted from bone marrow. The gene calls are TRBV7-2 and TRBJ1-5, with D unresolved. The TCR sequence derives from a donor aged 40 or over with multiple myeloma. The chain's CDR3 is CASSLFQSEGGQPQHF. In DNA form, the CDR3 reads TGTGCCAGCAGCTTATTTCAATCGGAGGGCGGTCAGCCCCAGCATTTT.